Below, one T cell receptor beta chain is given with its context. Antigen unknown. The data originate from a study of T cells in Graves' hyperthyroidism and ophthalmopathy. General study points: Appearing also in blood were most of the thyroid clonotypes expanded above 0.001.

Amplification of TCR beta CDR3 regions was performed using RNA transcripts as template. HTBI primers were the set used in a first-round RT-PCR of the TCR CDR3. TCRdb itself ran the multiplex PCR reads through MiXCR, one entry per CDR3 protein. Of 560,000 or so distinct CDR3 sequences listed, around 42% are singletons. Stable disease denoted Graves' hyperthyroidism without ophthalmopathy progression within 18 months. In patients aged 18 to 65, hyperthyroidism was newly diagnosed, with duration under 2 months. The specimen was peripheral blood or thyroid tissue (not recorded which). The sequence was obtained from a woman between 18 and 29 years old with Graves' hyperthyroidism.

CDR3 in DNA: TGTGCCAGCAGTACAGGGAAGGGCGTGACCCAGTACTTC. It translates to CASSTGKGVTQYF. The chain is built from TRBV12-3 or TRBV12-4 and TRBJ2-5; weak D call: TRBD1 (6 bases). V lost 5 bases and J 7 bases, leaving 14 bases between the germline ends. The CDR3 consists of 13 residues.